Following are 23 T cell receptor beta chains from one sample sequenced in a study of beta chain features in type 1 diabetes. Isolated RNA was reverse transcribed in full, so expressed TCRB transcripts were sequenced. Some clones are missing from TCRdb's copy, which holds only in-frame ones; the method was immunoSEQ multiplex PCR. The sample has 310,000 or so clones; around 10% are singletons. Sequencing was performed on naive CD4+ T cells from blood. These receptors came from a woman in her twenties or thirties in good health.

The V call is TRBV29-1, the J call TRBJ2-3; TRBD2 agrees at 11 bases. Trimming removed 6 bases from V and 5 bases from J; junction bases left unmatched: 7. Germline CDR1 SQVTM, CDR2 ANQGSEA. The CDR3 is made up of 14 amino acids. The CDR3 is CSVGIAGGIDTQYF. CDR3 in DNA: TGCAGCGTGGGGATAGCGGGAGGGATAGATACGCAGTATTTT.

The table lists this clone with many counts. The chain couples TRBV23-1 to TRBJ1-1; no reliable D call. TRBV23-1 is recorded as an ORF, its role being uncertain. This CDR3 is built from 15 residues. V lost 6 bases to trimming and J lost 3 bases, with 17 bases between them. The CDR3 loop is CASRTRGHLDTEAFF. In DNA, the CDR3 is TGCGCCAGCAGGACTCGTGGCCACCTGGACACTGAAGCTTTCTTT.

The rearrangement uses TRBV9 and TRBJ2-1, with D unresolved. The germline gives CDR1 SGDLS, CDR2 YYNGEE. This CDR3 has 15 residues. V was pared by 0 bases and J by 4 bases, with 11 bases between. The CDR3 loop is CASSVATPTYNEQFF. The CDR3 DNA reads as TGTGCCAGCAGCGTAGCTACCCCGACATACAATGAGCAGTTCTTC.

The chain employs TRBV7-2 and TRBJ2-5, with 7 positions matching TRBD1. The CDR3 is 14 amino acids. Germline V gene data show CDR1 as SGHTA and CDR2 as FQGNSA. V shed 4 bases, J shed 5 bases, and the junction held 7 bases outside the gene matches. The CDR3, as DNA: TGTGCCAGCAGCTATAAACAGGGGCTGGAGACCCAGTACTTC. Its protein product is CASSYKQGLETQYF.

The V call is TRBV7-2, the J call TRBJ2-5; the match to TRBD2 covers 9 bases. V was clipped by 0 bases and J by 0 bases; unmatched bases: 2. CDR1 and CDR2 from the germline V gene are SGHTA and FQGNSA. The CDR3 consists of 16 residues. The CDR3 spells CASSLAPSGNQETQYF. As DNA, the CDR3 is TGTGCCAGCAGCTTAGCGCCTAGCGGGAACCAAGAGACCCAGTACTTC.

This sequence joins TRBV21-1 and TRBJ2-1; TRBD2, the table's D call, lacks a check against the DNA. TRBV21-1 constitutes a pseudogene. This CDR3 has 14 residues. DNA for the CDR3: TGTGCCAGCAGCAAAGTCCGGGTTTACAATGAGCAGTTCTTC. Translation: CASSKVRVYNEQFF.

The chain couples TRBV29-1 to TRBJ1-2; tentatively, D is TRBD1 (6 bases). This CDR3 is 16 amino acids long. The V gene lost 2 bases and the J gene lost 4 bases, with 20 bases spanning the gap. Per germline, CDR1 SQVTM and CDR2 ANQGSEA. The CDR3 bases are TGCAGCGTTGAAAACGCGGCGGGGGCCTCCGTCTATGGCTACACCTTC. It yields the protein CSVENAAGASVYGYTF.

The V gene is TRBV4-2, the J gene TRBJ2-1; TRBD2 agrees at 12 bases. The V segment lost 0 bases and the J segment 3 bases; nucleotides outside the gene matches: 6. This CDR3 contains 18 residues. CDR1 and CDR2 from the germline V gene are LGHNA and YNFKEQ. CDR3 coding DNA: TGTGCCAGCAGCCAAGATCAGGCTAGCGGGGGGGACTACAATGAGCAGTTCTTC. This sequence encodes CASSQDQASGGDYNEQFF.

This clone was observed a few times. This chain links TRBV5-4 with TRBJ2-1; weak D call: TRBD2 (5 bases). From germline, CDR1 is SGHNT and CDR2 YYREEE (reference sequence). V lost 1 base and J 8 bases, leaving 7 bases between the germline ends. CDR3 length: 12 residues. CDR3 sequence (DNA): TGTGCCAGCAGCTTGTTGGGAGATGAGCAGTTCTTC. Amino acid sequence: CASSLLGDEQFF.

Comments on this clone: Germline and junction disagree at one end, which may indicate a read error. The chain is built from TRBV7-7 and TRBJ2-5; 7 nucleotides line up with TRBD2. Germline V CDR1 and CDR2: SSHAT, FNYEAQ (reference sequence). This CDR3 contains 13 residues. In nucleotides, the CDR3 is TGTGCTAGCAGCGTCGGGGGAGGGGAGACCCAGTACTTC. Translated, it gives CASSVGGGETQYF.

With regard to this clone: The conserved closing phenylalanine or tryptophan is absent in this CDR3, likely reflecting a read error. The chain joins TRBV6-5 to TRBJ2-6, with unresolved D. Germline V lookup: CDR1 MNHEY, CDR2 SVGAGI. The germline V and J ends were trimmed by 6 bases and 0 bases, with 6 bases remaining between them. This CDR3 has 14 amino acids. The CDR3 DNA follows: TGTGCCAGCAGCCCAATCTCTGGGGCCAACGTCCTGACTGTC. This encodes CASSPISGANVLTV.

This clone was detected a few times. The chain is built from TRBV27 and TRBJ2-1; maybe TRBD1 (6 bases). The ends were cut back, 2 bases at V and 8 bases at J, with 13 bases in the middle. Germline-derived CDR1 and CDR2 are MNHEY and SMNVEV (reference sequence). CDR3 length: 14 amino acids. The DNA of the CDR3 is TGTGCCAGCAGTTTACAGGGGTTTGGCGATGAGCAGTTCTTC. This translates into CASSLQGFGDEQFF.

The V call is TRBV28, the J call TRBJ2-1; 11 bases fit TRBD2. Germline assignment: CDR1 MDHEN and CDR2 SYDVKM. CDR3 size: 16 residues. Trimming took 6 bases from V and 4 from J; bases not matched to a gene: 8. As DNA, the CDR3 is TGTGCCAGCAGGCAAACGACTAGCGGGAATTACAATGAGCAGTTCTTC. Its protein is CASRQTTSGNYNEQFF.

Only a few counts were recorded for this clone. The V and J genes are TRBV29-1 and TRBJ1-1; tentatively, D is TRBD1 (6 bases). The V end was cut by 5 bases, the J end by 6 bases, with 19 bases between. Germline assignment: CDR1 SQVTM and CDR2 ANQGSEA. This CDR3 comprises 14 residues. The CDR3 here is CSVIKQRGSAEAFF. In nucleotides, the CDR3 is TGCAGCGTTATCAAACAGAGGGGGTCGGCTGAAGCTTTCTTT.

This clone was seen more than once but under ten times. V and J are TRBV7-3 and TRBJ2-7; 8 bases line up with TRBD1. The junction had 7 bases not matched to a gene; V was cut back by 4 bases and J by 2 bases. Germline CDR1 and CDR2: SGHTA and FQGTGA. The CDR3 has 15 residues. CDR3 nucleotide sequence: TGTGCCAGCAGCTACCTCGGACAGGGCCCCTACGAGCAGTACTTC. As protein: CASSYLGQGPYEQYF.

J is TRBJ1-5 and V is TRBV19; perhaps TRBD1 as D (5 bases). CDR3 length equals 15 residues. Germline V gene data show CDR1 as LNHDA and CDR2 as SQIVND (reference sequence). V gave up 4 bases and J gave up 0 bases, with 10 bases separating them. CDR3 amino acids: CASSSAGYSNQPQHF. The CDR3 bases are TGTGCCAGTAGTAGCGCAGGGTATAGCAATCAGCCCCAGCATTTT.

This clone was seen a few times. This chain joins TRBV7-2 and TRBJ1-5; no firm D call. Germline V lookup: CDR1 SGHTA, CDR2 FQGNSA. Between the trimmed V and J ends, which lost 2 bases and 5 bases, there was a span of 7 bases. The CDR3 spans 13 residues. The DNA of the CDR3 is TGTGCCAGCAGCTTAAAGAGGGATCAGCCCCAGCATTTT. Translation: CASSLKRDQPQHF.

The chain recombines TRBV5-1 with TRBJ2-2; possible D gene TRBD2, 5 bases. The CDR3 is made up of 15 amino acids. Germline V gene sequence: CDR1 SGHRS, CDR2 YFSETQ. V lost 1 base to trimming and J lost 0 bases, with 7 bases between them. This CDR3 is CASSLSGANTGELFF. The CDR3 bases are TGCGCCAGCAGCTTGAGCGGAGCGAACACCGGGGAGCTGTTTTTT. Complete variable domain (other parts from reference TRBV5-1 and TRBJ2-2): KAGVTQTPRYLIKTRGQQVTLSCSPISGHRSVSWYQQTPGQGLQFLFEYFSETQRNKGNFPGRFSGRQFSNSRSEMNVSTLELGDSALYLCASSLSGANTGELFFGEGSRLTVL.

The chain joins TRBV9 to TRBJ2-1, with 7 bases fitting TRBD2. V lost 4 bases to trimming and J lost 0 bases; unmatched junction nucleotides: 4. The CDR3 extends over 15 amino acids. Germline V gene data show CDR1 as SGDLS and CDR2 as YYNGEE. The CDR3 sequence is CASSNSGNSYNEQFF. DNA for the CDR3: TGTGCCAGCAGCAACAGCGGGAACTCCTACAATGAGCAGTTCTTC.

The table lists this clone with a few counts. This chain connects TRBV30 to TRBJ2-5; tentatively, D is TRBD2 (6 bases). Germline-derived CDR1 and CDR2 are GTSNPN and SVGIG (reference sequence). Trimming removed 5 bases from V and 5 bases from J, with 12 bases in between. The CDR3 extends over 12 amino acids. The CDR3 DNA reads as TGTGCCTGGGGACTATCCAAGGAGACCCAGTACTTC. Translated: CAWGLSKETQYF. Combining the CDR3 with reference TRBV30 and TRBJ2-5 gives the whole variable domain SQTIHQWPATLVQPVGSPLSLECTVEGTSNPNLYWYRQAAGRGLQLLFYSVGIGQISSEVPQNLSASRPQDRQFILSSKKLLLSDSGFYLCAWGLSKETQYFGPGTRLLVL.

In this sample, this clone turned up a few times. The rearrangement joins TRBV30 to TRBJ2-7; the D gene is possibly TRBD1 (6 bases). Trimming took off 4 bases at V and 0 bases at J, with 13 bases between the two ends. CDR1 and CDR2 from the germline V gene are GTSNPN and SVGIG (reference sequence). This CDR3 spans 14 amino acids. In DNA form, the CDR3 reads TGTGCCTGGACTCATCAGGGGACCTCCTACGAGCAGTACTTC. The encoded protein is CAWTHQGTSYEQYF.

The chain is built from TRBV28 and TRBJ2-1; TRBD2 agrees at 7 bases. The length of the CDR3 is 17 residues. V lost 3 bases and J lost 6; bases outside the gene matches: 14. Germline V gene sequence: CDR1 MDHEN, CDR2 SYDVKM. CDR3 protein: CASSLIRGRAFPNEQFF. The CDR3 DNA sequence: TGTGCCAGCAGTTTGATTCGGGGGAGGGCCTTTCCCAATGAGCAGTTCTTC.

The chain uses TRBV7-2 and TRBJ2-1; D perhaps matches TRBD1 (7 bases). V was cut by 6 bases and J by 0 bases, with 15 bases left in between. Germline values: CDR1 SGHTA, CDR2 FQGNSA. There are 16 residues in the CDR3. Here the CDR3 reads CASSLAGGTSYNEQFF. The CDR3, as DNA: TGTGCCAGCAGTTTGGCAGGGGGGACCTCCTACAATGAGCAGTTCTTC.